This entry concerns a single T cell receptor (beta chain). This receptor's antigen is unknown. It has no much larger one-base neighbor in the sample; base qualities were not kept. These data are taken from a study of blood T cell repertoires in COVID-19 (dated by TCRdb to 2019 to 2021). For context, the study as a whole: Collaborator samples came from the United States, Italy and Spain and covered acute and convalescent phases of COVID-19. The material from the prospective study consisted of cDNA or gDNA derived from T cells, B-cell-depleted T cells, or PBMCs. The dataset comprised deeply sampled blood TCRbeta repertoires from subjects exposed to, actively infected with, or recovered from COVID-19. Where HLA class I and class II types were available, the types were taken from metadata supplied by the sample provider, not from assay-based typing. The repertoires were released in a freely available public database meant as a resource for research on the immune response to SARS-CoV-2. Sample metadata almost always included a de-identified subject ID, COVID-19 status, age in years and sex. The samples were drawn from two sources: the first 160 participants of the ongoing ImmuneRACE study, and 1,200 or so subjects contributed by 6 global collaborators. The paper's findings and limits, for the study overall: How much clinical and demographic metadata was included differed by source and by participant, and the metadata was provided uncurated.

TCRbeta CDR3 regions were amplified from genomic DNA by means of the immunoSEQ Assay, a bias-controlled multiplex PCR. Concerning the study's data processing: Nucleated cell counts per sample were estimated from amplification of reference gene primers within the assay. Sequence reads were collapsed and filtered to measure the absolute abundance of every unique TCRbeta CDR3 rearrangement. For each sample, productive Simpson clonality was calculated by taking the square root of Simpson's diversity index across productive rearrangements. TCRdb obtained this table from immuneACCESS and retained in-frame rearrangements with V and J assigned. These tables miss some clones; where compared with another copy, unresolved V genes account for less than half of the shortfall, and the remainder is unexplained. For V, J and clone size, that table is used; D and trimming come from the DNA. Across this sample there are some 310,000 clones, with more than 75% seen only once. The biggest ten clones account for 1% of the sample.

Trimmed from V: 2 bases; trimmed from J: 8 bases; junction bases lacking a gene match: 0. Measured from the cysteine to the phenylalanine, the CDR3 is 13 residues long. Kept here is only the CDR3 DNA, which spans 39 bases and is read in frame from base 1. Via the germline V gene (reference sequence), CDR1 is SGHKS and CDR2 YYEKEE. Whole blood was collected in K2EDTA tubes by collaborating institutions according to the institutions' own protocols. Collaborator samples were shipped for TCRbeta analysis as frozen whole blood, isolated PBMCs, or DNA extracted from either sample type. Recombination linked TRBV5-5 to TRBJ1-6; TRBD1 fits 8 bases in the junction. The sample comprised peripheral blood. This TCR was recovered from a man aged 50-60 years with active or convalescent COVID-19. For the CDR3, the sequence is CASSLQGDSPLHF. The DNA sequence reads TGTGCCAGCAGCTTACAGGGGGATTCACCCCTCCACTTT.